This T cell receptor (beta chain) is drawn from a study of T cell repertoires in cytomegalovirus infection. Study overall: Through public TCR beta signatures, both CMV infection and matching HLA type were indicated.

Whole-study results and caveats: Ex vivo, HLA-C-restricted CMV-specific TCR beta clonotypes prevailed over the rest of the response.

TCRdb called the reads again in MiXCR, with one record for every CDR3 protein. There are about 500,000 distinct CDR3 sequences in the sample; around 30% occur only once, and roughly a sixth lies in the top ten. There are a few counts of this clonotype. Its antigen is unknown. Germline CDR1 and CDR2: SGHTA and FQGNSA. CDR3 length: 12 residues. V shed 5 bases and J shed 7 bases, with 12 bases lying between them. This receptor was obtained from a human donor in good health (CMV status not recorded). Some clones in this sample may be carry-over from other donors' samples. Source: cultured PBMCs, taken from culture after CMV antigen stimulation. The chain combines TRBV7-2 with TRBJ2-7; no clear D gene. This CDR3 is CASSLLVREQYF. Written as DNA, the CDR3 is TGTGCCAGCAGCCTCCTGGTGAGGGAGCAGTACTTC.